The 10 T cell receptor beta chains listed next were all sequenced from one sample in a study of shared clonotypes between healthy human individuals. Sequencing used immunoSEQ multiplex PCR; TCRdb keeps in-frame clones, though not all of them. The profile shows fewer than 130,000 clones, around 64% of them singletons. The specimen was memory CD8+ T cells sorted from blood. The subset is: CD45RO+ cells pooled with CCR7-negative TemRA cells. The origin of the receptors is a woman aged 25 to 39 in good health.

V usage is TRBV6-6 and J usage is TRBJ2-7, with 12 nucleotides matching TRBD2. Germline loops: CDR1 MNHNY, CDR2 SVGAGI (reference sequence). With 2 bases clipped from V and 4 bases from J, the junction kept 3 bases outside the gene matches. This CDR3 region has 15 residues. CDR3 region: CASSYLAGGKYEQYF. CDR3 DNA: TGTGCCAGCAGTTACCTAGCGGGAGGGAAGTACGAGCAGTACTTC.

Only one count was recorded for this clone. The V and J genes are TRBV28 and TRBJ1-1; D gene ambiguous. This CDR3 contains 12 residues. V was clipped by 7 bases and J by 1 base, with 7 bases between them. Germline V gene sequence: CDR1 MDHEN, CDR2 SYDVKM. The CDR3 DNA reads as TGTGCCAGCATTGGGTGGAACACTGAAGCTTTCTTT. It encodes CASIGWNTEAFF.

The V call is TRBV5-6, the J call TRBJ2-2; D uncertain. Trimming removed 0 bases at V and 0 bases at J, with 9 bases between. Germline V CDR1 and CDR2: SGHDT, YYEEEE. The CDR3 consists of 16 residues. In DNA, the CDR3 is TGTGCCAGCAGCTTGGCCCTGAGGACGAACACCGGGGAGCTGTTTTTT. It translates to CASSLALRTNTGELFF.

This clone was seen repeatedly, ten times or more. The V gene is TRBV11-2, the J gene TRBJ2-3, with D unresolved. Germline V gene lookup returns CDR1 SGHAT and CDR2 FQNNGV. V was clipped by 1 base and J by 2 bases, with 10 bases between them. This CDR3 contains 15 residues. The CDR3 coding sequence is TGTGCCAGCAGCTTAGGGGCTTGGGACACAGATACGCAGTATTTT. Translating gives CASSLGAWDTDTQYF.

The chain recombines TRBV15 with TRBJ2-1; no definite D call. The germline V gene encodes CDR1 LNHNV and CDR2 YYDKDF (reference sequence). The CDR3 has 15 residues. The ends were cut back, 5 bases at V and 0 bases at J, with 11 bases in the middle. This CDR3 reads CATSVQRSSYNEQFF. In nucleotides, the CDR3 is TGTGCCACCAGCGTACAGAGGAGCTCCTACAATGAGCAGTTCTTC.

The chain joins TRBV29-1 to TRBJ2-1; D is possibly TRBD2 (5 bases). Trimming took off 0 bases at V and 10 bases at J, with 7 bases between the two ends. The germline V gene has CDR1 SQVTM and CDR2 ANQGSEA. This CDR3 spans 11 amino acids. For the CDR3, the DNA is TGCAGCGTTGAAGAAAAGCGGGAGCAGTTCTTC. As protein: CSVEEKREQFF.

This clone was seen just once. This chain links TRBV6-5 with TRBJ2-1; 7 bases agree with TRBD1. Germline trimming cut 6 bases from V and 0 bases from J; bases unmatched to any gene: 8. Germline V gene lookup returns CDR1 MNHEY and CDR2 SVGAGI. There are 16 residues in the CDR3. The DNA for the CDR3 is TGTGCCAGCAGATACAGGGGTAGGGGCTCCTACAATGAGCAGTTCTTC. Amino acids: CASRYRGRGSYNEQFF.

Here the CDR3 reads CASSRTGTPYGYTF. In DNA, the CDR3 is TGTGCCAGCAGCAGGACAGGGACCCCCTATGGCTACACCTTC. V is TRBV6-1 and J is TRBJ1-2; 8 nucleotides line up with TRBD1. V gave up 6 bases and J gave up 4 bases; unmatched junction bases: 7. CDR1 is MNHNS, CDR2 SASEGT, per germline. The CDR3 spans 14 residues.

The chain recombines TRBV2 with TRBJ1-3, with 8 bases fitting TRBD1. The CDR3 spans 15 residues. Germline V gene data show CDR1 as SNHLY and CDR2 as FYNNEI. V shed 4 bases and J 0 bases; nucleotides not matched to a gene: 2. As DNA, the CDR3 is TGTGCCAGCAGTGGGGACAGGTTCTCTGGAAACACCATATATTTT. This codes for CASSGDRFSGNTIYF.

The chain links TRBV5-1 to TRBJ1-1; 7 positions agree with TRBD1. The V segment lost 1 base and the J segment 7 bases; nucleotides outside the gene matches: 7. Germline CDR1 reads SGHRS; CDR2 reads YFSETQ. The CDR3 contains 14 residues. The CDR3 coding sequence is TGCGCCAGCAGCTTGCGACAGGGCGGCCGTGAAGCTTTCTTT. It translates to CASSLRQGGREAFF.